What follows are 8 T cell receptor beta chains derived from one specimen sequenced in a study of blood T cell repertoires in COVID-19 (dated by TCRdb to 2020 to 2021). Libraries came from the immunoSEQ multiplex PCR assay. TCRdb re-hosts the immuneACCESS table, in-frame sequences only. Its copies lack some clones; in the studies checked, an unresolved V gene accounts for under half of them, and the cause for the rest is not known. For this sample the table gives some 300,000 clones, of which more than 70% were detected only once. The ten largest clones add up to about 7% of the sample. The specimen sequenced was peripheral blood. The receptor source for this set is a woman in her 30s who had recovered from COVID-19.

The gene calls are TRBV6-2 or TRBV6-3 and TRBJ2-5; 9 bases agree with TRBD2. The V and J ends lost 2 bases and 4 bases, in that order; junction bases with no gene match: 11. CDR1 and CDR2 (germline): MNHEY, SVGEGT. This CDR3 has 17 residues. Here the CDR3 DNA reads TGTGCCAGCAGTTACACCCAGGCTAGCGGGGCCGTAGAGACCCAGTACTTC. Its protein is CASSYTQASGAVETQYF.

The chain employs TRBV6-4 and TRBJ1-5; the match to TRBD1 covers 7 bases. CDR1 is MRHNA and CDR2 is SNTAGT in the germline V gene. The CDR3 consists of 14 residues. V lost 6 bases, J lost 1 base, and 3 bases stayed unmatched. CDR3 amino acids: CASSETGSNQPQHF. In DNA form, the CDR3 reads TGTGCCAGCAGCGAGACAGGGAGCAATCAGCCCCAGCATTTT.

V usage is TRBV9 and J usage is TRBJ2-3; no reliable D call. The CDR3 loop spans 14 amino acids. V was cut by 0 bases and J by 2 bases, with 7 bases left in between. Germline loops: CDR1 SGDLS, CDR2 YYNGEE. The chain's CDR3 is CASSVGVNTDTQYF. The CDR3 DNA follows: TGTGCCAGCAGCGTAGGAGTAAACACAGATACGCAGTATTTT.

The chain recombines TRBV3-1 (or the pseudogene TRBV3-2) with TRBJ1-6; 8 bases agree with TRBD1. CDR1 and CDR2 (germline): LGHDT, YNNKEL (reference sequence). J was trimmed by 8 bases and V by 5 bases; bases with no gene match: 2. The length of the CDR3 is 13 residues. The CDR3 bases are TGTGCCAGCAGCATACAGGGGGATTCACCCCTCCACTTT. Translating it yields CASSIQGDSPLHF.

V usage is TRBV24-1 and J usage is TRBJ2-1; 10 bases match TRBD2. V gave up 3 bases and J gave up 4 bases; unmatched junction bases: 5. The length of the CDR3 is 16 residues. Germline lookup yields CDR1 KGHDR and CDR2 SFDVKD. CDR3 sequence: CATSDLGTSAYNEQFF. CDR3 DNA sequence: TGTGCCACCAGTGATCTGGGGACTAGCGCATACAATGAGCAGTTCTTC.

The CDR3 sequence: CAINPGGPQETQYF. CDR3 coding DNA: TGTGCCATCAATCCCGGGGGGCCCCAAGAGACCCAGTACTTC. The chain links TRBV10-3 to TRBJ2-5; maybe TRBD2 (7 bases). V shed 7 bases and J shed 1 base, with 13 bases lying between them. CDR3 size: 14 residues. Germline lookup yields CDR1 ENHRY and CDR2 SYGVKD.

The chain recombines TRBV6-5 with TRBJ2-7, with D maybe TRBD2 (6 bases). Deletions cut 2 bases from V and 5 bases from J, with 13 bases between. Germline loops: CDR1 MNHEY, CDR2 SVGAGI. This CDR3 is built from 14 residues. The CDR3 here is CASSYAGKAHEQYF. CDR3 DNA: TGTGCCAGCAGTTACGCGGGAAAGGCCCACGAGCAGTACTTC.

The V gene is TRBV18, the J gene TRBJ1-1; 9 bases map to TRBD1. The CDR3 contains 15 residues. Trimming took 3 bases from V and 5 from J; bases not matched to a gene: 7. CDR1 and CDR2 from the germline V gene are KGHSH and LQKENI. The CDR3: CASSPRQGDRTEAFF. CDR3 nucleotide sequence: TGTGCCAGCTCACCGAGACAGGGGGATAGAACTGAAGCTTTCTTT.